One sample yielded the 8 T cell receptor beta chains listed below, sequenced in a study of PD-1 blockade in mismatch repair-deficient tumors. The protocol was immunoSEQ multiplex PCR, while the TCRdb copy is restricted to in-frame clones and leaves out a portion. The sample has about 68,000 clones, more than 75% seen once; the top ten hold approximately 5%. Sequencing used peripheral blood, obtained 2 weeks after starting pembrolizumab. These receptors originate from an adult with mismatch repair-deficient cancer.

The chain couples TRBV18 to TRBJ2-3, with D perhaps TRBD2 (6 bases). Germline-derived CDR1 and CDR2 are KGHSH and LQKENI. V was shortened by 8 bases and J by 0 bases, with 12 bases between the two germline ends. This CDR3 has 14 amino acids. CDR3 region: CASTGGVSTDTQYF. The CDR3 DNA reads as TGTGCCAGCACCGGCGGGGTTAGCACAGATACGCAGTATTTT.

The chain links TRBV11-3 to TRBJ2-4; 10 bases align to TRBD1. Trimming removed 3 bases from V and 7 bases from J; junction bases left unmatched: 6. Germline CDR1 SGHNT, CDR2 YENEEA. CDR3 size: 15 residues. The CDR3 sequence: CASSFSGTGDNIQYF. CDR3 bases: TGTGCCAGCAGCTTCTCCGGGACAGGGGATAACATTCAGTACTTC.

The chain uses TRBV29-1 and TRBJ1-2, with 7 bases that match TRBD1. Germline CDR1 and CDR2: SQVTM and ANQGSEA. This CDR3 region has 11 residues. V shed 6 bases and J 3 bases; nucleotides not matched to a gene: 1. Written as DNA, the CDR3 is TGCAGCGTGGGGACAGACTATGGCTACACCTTC. The encoded protein is CSVGTDYGYTF. Based on the CDR3 plus reference TRBV29-1 and TRBJ1-2, the full variable domain is SAVISQKPSRDICQRGTSLTIQCQVDSQVTMMFWYRQQPGQSLTLIATANQGSEATYESGFVIDKFPISRPNLTFSTLTVSNMSPEDSSIYLCSVGTDYGYTFGSGTRLTVV.

The V gene is TRBV18, the J gene TRBJ2-5; 8 bases fit TRBD2. With 3 bases clipped from V and 5 bases from J, the junction kept 8 bases outside the gene matches. Germline lookup yields CDR1 KGHSH and CDR2 LQKENI. The CDR3 loop spans 15 amino acids. CDR3 amino acids: CASSPLTSEVETQYF. The CDR3, as DNA: TGTGCCAGCTCACCGCTGACTAGCGAAGTGGAGACCCAGTACTTC. The full variable domain, with the rest looked up from reference TRBV18 and TRBJ2-5, is NAGVMQNPRHLVRRRGQEARLRCSPMKGHSHVYWYRQLPEEGLKFMVYLQKENIIDESGMPKERFSAEFPKEGPSILRIQQVVRGDSAAYFCASSPLTSEVETQYFGPGTRLLVL.

The chain joins TRBV9 to TRBJ2-7; 9 bases fit TRBD2. V dropped 0 bases and J dropped 2; count of bases not matched to a gene: 3. This CDR3 has 15 residues. CDR1 is SGDLS and CDR2 is YYNGEE in the germline V gene. The CDR3 loop reads CASSVGSSGTYEQYF. In nucleotides, the CDR3 is TGTGCCAGCAGCGTAGGTTCTAGCGGGACCTACGAGCAGTACTTC.

For this clone: A junction boundary mismatches the germline segment, possibly from a read error. J is TRBJ2-7 and V is TRBV30; maybe TRBD2 (7 bases). The length of the CDR3 is 12 residues. Looked up from germline, CDR1 is GTSNPN and CDR2 is SVGIG (reference sequence). CDR3 loop: CAGSGTTYEQYF. CDR3 DNA sequence: TGTGCCGGGAGCGGGACAACCTACGAGCAGTACTTC.

This chain connects TRBV6-7 to TRBJ1-1, with D maybe TRBD1 (5 bases). TRBV6-7 is assigned to the ORF class and has an uncertain function. V was cut by 0 bases and J by 5 bases, with 10 bases left in between. The CDR3 is 14 amino acids. The CDR3 sequence is CASSYSRGETEAFF. The CDR3 DNA sequence: TGTGCCAGCAGTTACTCTCGAGGGGAGACTGAAGCTTTCTTT.

The CDR3, as DNA: TGTGCCAGCAGCGCCGCGTGGGGGAGCGGTATCACCGGGGAGCTGTTTTTT. This translates into CASSAAWGSGITGELFF. V is TRBV27 and J is TRBJ2-2; D is possibly TRBD1 or TRBD2 (5 bases each). CDR1 is MNHEY and CDR2 is SMNVEV in the germline V gene (reference sequence). Trimming shortened V by 6 bases and J by 4 bases, and 21 bases separated the two germline ends. The CDR3 is made up of 17 amino acids.